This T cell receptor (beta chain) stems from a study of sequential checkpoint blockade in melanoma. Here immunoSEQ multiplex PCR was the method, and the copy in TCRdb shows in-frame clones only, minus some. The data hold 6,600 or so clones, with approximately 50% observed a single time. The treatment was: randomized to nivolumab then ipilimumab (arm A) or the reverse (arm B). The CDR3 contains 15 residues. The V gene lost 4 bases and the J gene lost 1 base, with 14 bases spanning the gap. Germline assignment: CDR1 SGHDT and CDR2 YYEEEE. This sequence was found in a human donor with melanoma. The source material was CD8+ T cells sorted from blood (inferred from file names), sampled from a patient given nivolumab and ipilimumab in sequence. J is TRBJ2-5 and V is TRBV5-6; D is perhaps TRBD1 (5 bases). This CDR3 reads CASSRPRRAQETQYF. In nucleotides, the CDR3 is TGTGCCAGCAGCCGCCCCCGCAGGGCCCAAGAGACCCAGTACTTC.